The TCR beta chain under discussion was sequenced for a study of metastatic and nonmetastatic thyroid tumors. Study context: Peripheral blood and tumor or nodule samples from malignant and benign thyroid patients were compared. Study-wide results and caveats: Malignant thyroid tumors reportedly had TCR beta diversity that was significantly higher than in benign nodules, in blood and tumor.

This CDR3 has 13 amino acids. J was trimmed by 5 bases and V by 6 bases; bases with no gene match: 3. TCRdb re-clonotyped the PCR reads via MiXCR. The sample consists of over 11,000 clones, approximately 30% of them appearing once. Ahead of thyroid surgery, no patient had received treatment of any kind. This clone was picked up a small number of times. The antigen is not known. The J gene is TRBJ2-2, the V gene TRBV12-3 or TRBV12-4; 7 nucleotides line up with TRBD1. The sequenced sample consisted of tumor tissue. The origin of this receptor is a female donor with papillary thyroid cancer or a benign thyroid nodule (not recorded which). Some clones in this sample may be carry-over from other donors' samples. CDR3 sequence: CASRYRGTGELFF. DNA of the CDR3: TGTGCCAGCAGATACAGGGGAACCGGGGAGCTGTTTTTT.